The rows below give T cell receptor beta chains drawn from one sample of a study of blood T cell repertoires in COVID-19. Sequenced by immunoSEQ multiplex PCR; TCRdb stores in-frame clones only, minus some. The top ten clones hold roughly 0.92% of a sample with around 470,000 clones, roughly 89% of them seen once. The sample comprised peripheral blood. These receptor sequences come from a man between 18 and 29 years old with COVID-19, enrolled during active disease. Each CDR3 is given with its conserved first and last residue. The size entry is marked missing in some rows and otherwise reads once, few, many or a size class.

V,size,CDR3
TRBV6-6,.,CASSRQGTDQPQHF
TRBV4-1,.,CASSQGQIRGATNEKLFF
TRBV25-1,.,CASSVQGSGATEAFF
TRBV27,.,CASSTLQGTGYTF
TRBV27,.,CASQTTRGLAGGPSSYEQYF
TRBV7-9,.,CASSLTGLQRSGYTF
TRBV9,.,CASSVSPDGVNTEAFF
TRBV27,.,CASSFKPINEQFF
TRBV28,.,CASSSPGQGNNEQFF
TRBV3-1/TRBV3-2,.,CASTHARGGYLNTEAFF
TRBV5-4,.,CASSTGTLSSYEQYF
TRBV3-1/TRBV3-2,.,CASSHGQGYTEAFF
TRBV2,.,CASRGGGASYEQYF
TRBV5-1,.,CASSLGGNNSPLHF
TRBV5-1,.,CASSLDSNTEAFF
TRBV28,.,CASSFRGVGSYGYTF
TRBV6-5,.,CASSPGGTLTEAFF
TRBV5-1,.,CASSSGQGGSVEKLFF
TRBV9,.,CASSGSGSGANVLTF
TRBV11-2,.,CASSLVLAVQETQYF
TRBV10-3,.,CAISAGTSTGELFF
TRBV30,.,CAWSARWDTEAFF
TRBV27,once,CASSLGWGQAQETQYF
TRBV5-6,.,CASSSSSGSTDTQYF
TRBV27,once,CASSWGRESTGELFF
TRBV6-4,.,CASSEGTTEGYGYTF